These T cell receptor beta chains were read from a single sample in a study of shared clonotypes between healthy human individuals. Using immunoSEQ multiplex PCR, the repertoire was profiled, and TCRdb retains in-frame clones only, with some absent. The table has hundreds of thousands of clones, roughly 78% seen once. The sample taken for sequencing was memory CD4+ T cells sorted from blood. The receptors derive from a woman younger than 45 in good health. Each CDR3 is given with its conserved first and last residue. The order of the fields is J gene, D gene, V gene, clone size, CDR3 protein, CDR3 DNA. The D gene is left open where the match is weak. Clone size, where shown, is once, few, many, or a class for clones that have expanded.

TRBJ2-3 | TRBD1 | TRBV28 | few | CASTSRTGASDTQYF | TGTGCCAGCACCTCCCGGACAGGGGCATCGGATACGCAGTATTTT
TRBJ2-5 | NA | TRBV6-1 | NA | CASSIRGTQYF | TGTGCCAGCAGCATAAGGGGGACCCAGTACTTC
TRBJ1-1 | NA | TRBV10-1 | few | CASQPGRKNTEAFF | TGCGCCAGCCAACCGGGACGAAAGAACACTGAAGCTTTCTTT
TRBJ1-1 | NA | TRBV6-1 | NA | CASSPLDSLGTFF | TGTGCCAGCAGTCCATTGGACAGCCTCGGAACTTTCTTT
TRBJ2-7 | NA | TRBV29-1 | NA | CSVGSGETYEQYF | TGCAGCGTGGGATCGGGTGAAACTTACGAGCAGTACTTC
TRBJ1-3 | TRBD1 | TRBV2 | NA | CASSFRDRGTGNTIYF | TGTGCCAGCAGTTTCCGGGACAGGGGTACTGGAAACACCATATATTTT
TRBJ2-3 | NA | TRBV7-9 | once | CASSLGVLDTDTQYF | TGTGCCAGCAGCTTGGGGGTACTAGACACAGATACGCAGTATTTT
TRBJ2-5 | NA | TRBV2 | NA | CASSVAETQYF | TGTGCCAGCAGTGTAGCAGAGACCCAGTACTTC
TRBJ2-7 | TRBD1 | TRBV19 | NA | CARGTGTGGEQYF | TGTGCCAGGGGAACCGGGACAGGGGGCGAGCAGTACTTC
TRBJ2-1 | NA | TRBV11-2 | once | CASSASTSYYNEQFF | TGTGCCAGCAGCGCCAGTACGTCCTACTACAATGAGCAGTTCTTC
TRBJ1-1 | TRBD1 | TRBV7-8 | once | CASSLSGTGALYAFF | TGTGCCAGCAGCTTATCGGGGACAGGGGCATTGTATGCTTTCTTT
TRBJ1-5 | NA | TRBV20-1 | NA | CSAGIGPQHF | TGCAGTGCCGGCATTGGGCCCCAGCATTTT
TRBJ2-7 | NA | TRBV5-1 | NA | CASSKGADEQYF | TGCGCCAGCAGCAAGGGTGCGGACGAGCAGTACTTC
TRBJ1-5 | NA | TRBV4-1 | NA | CASSQDGGIGNQPQHF | TGCGCCAGCAGCCAAGATGGGGGAATTGGCAATCAGCCCCAGCATTTT
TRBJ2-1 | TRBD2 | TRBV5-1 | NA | CASSFTSGSNYEQFF | TGCGCCAGCAGCTTTACTAGCGGGAGTAACTATGAGCAGTTCTTC